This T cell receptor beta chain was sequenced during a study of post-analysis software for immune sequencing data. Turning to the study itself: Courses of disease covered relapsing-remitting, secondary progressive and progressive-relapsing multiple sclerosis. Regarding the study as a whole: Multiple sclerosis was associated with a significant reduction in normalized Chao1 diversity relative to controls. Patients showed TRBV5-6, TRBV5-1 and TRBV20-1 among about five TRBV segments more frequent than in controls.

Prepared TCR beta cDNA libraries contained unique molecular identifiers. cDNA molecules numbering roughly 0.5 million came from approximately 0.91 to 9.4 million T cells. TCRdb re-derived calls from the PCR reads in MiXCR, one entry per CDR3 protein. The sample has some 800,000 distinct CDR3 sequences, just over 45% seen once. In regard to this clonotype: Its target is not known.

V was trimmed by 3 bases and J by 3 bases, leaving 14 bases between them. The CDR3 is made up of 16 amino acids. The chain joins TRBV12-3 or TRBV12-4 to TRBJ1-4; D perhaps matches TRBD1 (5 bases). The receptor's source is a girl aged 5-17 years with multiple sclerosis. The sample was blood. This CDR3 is CASSLRQGPPNEKLFF. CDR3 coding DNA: TGTGCCAGCAGTTTGCGGCAGGGCCCACCTAATGAAAAACTGTTTTTT.